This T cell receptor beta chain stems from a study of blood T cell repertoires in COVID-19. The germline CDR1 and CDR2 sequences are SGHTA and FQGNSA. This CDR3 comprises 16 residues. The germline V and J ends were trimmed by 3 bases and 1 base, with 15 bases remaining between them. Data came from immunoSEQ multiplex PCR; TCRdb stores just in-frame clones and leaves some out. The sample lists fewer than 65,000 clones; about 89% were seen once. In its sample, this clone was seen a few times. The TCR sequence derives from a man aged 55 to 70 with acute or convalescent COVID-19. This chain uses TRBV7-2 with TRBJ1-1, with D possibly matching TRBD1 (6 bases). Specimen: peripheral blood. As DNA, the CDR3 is TGTGCCAGCAGCTTTCATTCGGGGGGCTCGAACACTGAAGCTTTCTTT. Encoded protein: CASSFHSGGSNTEAFF.